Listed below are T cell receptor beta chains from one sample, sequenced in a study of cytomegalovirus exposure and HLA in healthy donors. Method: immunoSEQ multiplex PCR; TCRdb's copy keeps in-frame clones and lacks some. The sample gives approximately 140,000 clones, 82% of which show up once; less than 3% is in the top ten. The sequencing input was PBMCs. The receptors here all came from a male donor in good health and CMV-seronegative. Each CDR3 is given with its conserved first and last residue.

CASRTGANNQPQHF | TRBJ1-5 | TRBV28
CASSLRDDYHEAFF | TRBJ1-1 | TRBV2
CASSKQGGGAYEQYF | TRBJ2-7 | TRBV7-2
CASSYGLAVAYEQYF | TRBJ2-7 | TRBV11-3
CASSQGTGGGQPQHF | TRBJ1-5 | TRBV4-3
CAGSLDEDTEAFF | TRBJ1-1 | TRBV11-2
CASSQDRLGGIAKNIQYF | TRBJ2-4 | TRBV14
CASSQGVRQGIGELFF | TRBJ2-2 | TRBV7-3
CASTGSNYGYTF | TRBJ1-2 | TRBV28
CASSSRDRAEKLFF | TRBJ1-4 | TRBV4-3
CASSWGPANEQYF | TRBJ2-7 | TRBV7-9
CASSYYQGGNTIYF | TRBJ1-3 | TRBV7-9
CASSKARLAAGGVTKNIQYF | TRBJ2-4 | TRBV21-1
CASSPYPPGEGRLRGYTF | TRBJ1-2 | TRBV5-1
CASSFPDRTSEQYF | TRBJ2-7 | TRBV7-2
CASSLVGSSEETQYF | TRBJ2-5 | TRBV5-1
CASSVSSGGFYEQYF | . | TRBV27